These 27 T cell receptor beta chains share one sample of origin, sequenced in a study of OX40 agonist ivuxolimab in advanced cancers. Assay: immunoSEQ multiplex PCR; the TCRdb copy retains only in-frame clones and omits some. The table lists approximately 89,000 clones, 70% to 90% of them singletons, with around 0.52% in the top ten. Sample: CD4+ or CD8+ T cells sorted from blood, taken in a trial of the OX40 agonist ivuxolimab. These receptors were obtained from an adult with an advanced solid tumor such as melanoma, head and neck, liver or kidney cancer.

The chain joins TRBV5-1 to TRBJ1-1; unclear D gene. Trimming took 3 bases from V and 0 from J, leaving 9 bases between them. CDR3 size: 14 residues. Germline values: CDR1 SGHRS, CDR2 YFSETQ. The CDR3 is CASSWATMNTEAFF. CDR3 in DNA: TGCGCCAGCAGCTGGGCCACCATGAACACTGAAGCTTTCTTT.

The chain employs TRBV9 and TRBJ2-2, with D perhaps TRBD1 or TRBD2 (5 bases each). CDR3 length: 15 residues. Germline values: CDR1 SGDLS, CDR2 YYNGEE. The ends were cut back, 4 bases at V and 1 base at J, with 11 bases in the middle. CDR3: CASSWRGGNTGELFF. CDR3 nucleotide sequence: TGTGCCAGCAGCTGGCGTGGGGGGAACACCGGGGAGCTGTTTTTT.

V gene TRBV21-1 combines with J gene TRBJ1-4; TRBD1 reflects the table's D call only, with no check against the DNA. TRBV21-1 is given as a pseudogene. This CDR3 has 15 residues. CDR3 coding DNA: TGTGCCAGCAGCACCCGACAGGTGCGGGATGAAAAACTGTTTTTT. This sequence encodes CASSTRQVRDEKLFF.

The CDR3 DNA reads TGTGCCAGCGCCCCGACAGGGGAAACAGAAGCTTTCTTT. Amino acids: CASAPTGETEAFF. J is TRBJ1-1 and V is TRBV2, with 8 nucleotides matching TRBD1. CDR1 and CDR2 from the germline V gene are SNHLY and FYNNEI. V trimming: 8 bases; J trimming: 8 bases; junction bases outside the gene matches: 10. The CDR3 consists of 13 residues.

The V gene is TRBV10-3, the J gene TRBJ2-3; D is unclear. CDR3 length equals 15 residues. The V end was cut by 4 bases, the J end by 0 bases, with 11 bases between. Germline CDR1 is ENHRY and CDR2 is SYGVKD. The CDR3 DNA reads TGTGCCATCAGTGGAGACAAGCTAAGCACAGATACGCAGTATTTT. Amino acids: CAISGDKLSTDTQYF.

This chain connects TRBV29-1 to TRBJ1-6; TRBD1 agrees at 8 bases. Germline trimming cut 6 bases from V and 7 bases from J; bases unmatched to any gene: 11. There are 15 residues in the CDR3. Per the germline V gene, CDR1 is SQVTM and CDR2 is ANQGSEA. CDR3 DNA: TGCAGCGTCCGAGACCGGACAGGGCCGAATTCACCCCTCCACTTT. Amino acid sequence: CSVRDRTGPNSPLHF.

This clone has only one observation. This chain connects TRBV11-3 to TRBJ2-7; 7 bases agree with TRBD2. The J segment lost 1 base and the V segment lost 5 bases, leaving 5 bases of the junction unmatched. The CDR3 loop spans 14 amino acids. Germline values: CDR1 SGHNT, CDR2 YENEEA. The CDR3 bases are TGTGCCAGCAGCCCGGGAGGTAGATCCTACGAGCAGTACTTC. Protein product: CASSPGGRSYEQYF.

V is TRBV4-1 and J is TRBJ1-2, with D possibly matching TRBD1 (5 bases). The CDR3 is 14 amino acids. Germline CDR1 is MGHRA and CDR2 is YSYEKL. The V end was cut by 4 bases, the J end by 4 bases, with 13 bases between. The CDR3: CASSRERGPYGYTF. The CDR3, as DNA: TGCGCCAGCAGCCGGGAAAGGGGTCCCTATGGCTACACCTTC.

The rearrangement links TRBV2 to TRBJ1-5; D is unclear. CDR3 length: 13 residues. CDR1 is SNHLY and CDR2 is FYNNEI in the germline V gene. Trimming stripped 4 bases from V and 6 bases from J, with 10 bases between. CDR3 loop: CASSVVRSQPQHF. The CDR3 DNA sequence: TGTGCCAGCAGTGTCGTGAGGTCTCAGCCCCAGCATTTT.

The CDR3 protein is CASLGRTGLPNQPQHF. The CDR3 nucleotides read TGTGCCAGTCTTGGTCGGACAGGGCTCCCCAATCAGCCCCAGCATTTT. V gene TRBV19 combines with J gene TRBJ1-5, with 8 bases fitting TRBD1. The CDR3 is 16 residues long. Germline CDR1 reads LNHDA; CDR2 reads SQIVND (reference sequence). Trimming removed 8 bases from V and 3 bases from J; junction bases left unmatched: 12.

This chain joins TRBV7-2 and TRBJ2-7; 11 nucleotides align to TRBD1. Germline V CDR1 and CDR2: SGHTA, FQGNSA. The CDR3 totals 14 residues. V lost 6 bases, J lost 1 base, and 2 bases stayed unmatched. CDR3 sequence (DNA): TGTGCCAGCAGTCGGGACAGGGGGTCCTACGAGCAGTACTTC. Amino acid sequence: CASSRDRGSYEQYF.

This clone was found a few times. This chain links TRBV7-8 with TRBJ1-2; D is unclear. The CDR3 totals 13 residues. Germline V gene lookup returns CDR1 SGHVS and CDR2 FQNEAQ. Between the trimmed V and J ends, which lost 5 bases and 8 bases, there was a span of 15 bases. This chain's CDR3 is CASSPQHRRGYTF. For the CDR3, the DNA is TGTGCCAGCAGCCCTCAACACCGTCGGGGCTACACCTTC.

The chain combines TRBV5-4 with TRBJ1-2, with D possibly matching TRBD1 (6 bases). Germline V gene data show CDR1 as SGHNT and CDR2 as YYREEE (reference sequence). This CDR3 spans 15 amino acids. V lost 5 bases to trimming and J lost 1 base, with 15 bases between them. This CDR3 reads CASRGPGDYNYGYTF. The CDR3, as DNA: TGTGCCAGCAGGGGCCCAGGGGACTATAACTATGGCTACACCTTC.

This chain links TRBV2 with TRBJ2-2; 8 bases agree with TRBD1. Germline-derived CDR1 and CDR2 are SNHLY and FYNNEI. The CDR3 is 14 residues long. V shed 6 bases and J 4 bases; nucleotides not matched to a gene: 4. As DNA, the CDR3 is TGTGCCAGCAGCCGGGACAGGAGCACCGGGGAGCTGTTTTTT. This sequence encodes CASSRDRSTGELFF.

The gene calls are TRBV5-4 and TRBJ2-3, with D possibly TRBD2 on 5 matching bases. CDR3 length: 15 residues. Germline CDR1 is SGHNT and CDR2 is YYREEE (reference sequence). Trimming took off 4 bases at V and 6 bases at J, with 18 bases between the two ends. The CDR3 region has the DNA TGTGCCAGCAGCCCCCTAGCAGCGGCCACGGATACGCAGTATTTT. Translated: CASSPLAAATDTQYF.

The chain links TRBV5-6 to TRBJ2-2, with TRBD1 matching over 8 bases. The germline gives CDR1 SGHDT, CDR2 YYEEEE. The CDR3 has 15 residues. J was trimmed by 8 bases and V by 5 bases; bases with no gene match: 11. The chain's CDR3 is CASSGSDRAQGELFF. CDR3 nucleotide sequence: TGTGCCAGCAGTGGCTCGGACAGGGCCCAAGGGGAGCTGTTTTTT.

The gene calls are TRBV7-2 and TRBJ2-4; D remains ambiguous. CDR3 size: 14 residues. CDR1 is SGHTA and CDR2 is FQGNSA in the germline V gene. V lost 5 bases, J lost 0 bases, and 8 bases lay in between. In DNA form, the CDR3 reads TGTGCCAGCAGCCAGACGGTAGCCAAAAACATTCAGTACTTC. This encodes CASSQTVAKNIQYF. Full variable domain (missing parts from reference TRBV7-2 and TRBJ2-4): GAGVSQSPSNKVTEKGKDVELRCDPISGHTALYWYRQSLGQGLEFLIYFQGNSAPDKSGLPSDRFSAERTGGSVSTLTIQRTQQEDSAVYLCASSQTVAKNIQYFGAGTRLSVL.

This chain connects TRBV7-9 to TRBJ2-7; 10 bases map to TRBD1. V gave up 7 bases and J gave up 6 bases; unmatched junction bases: 3. There are 12 residues in the CDR3. Germline V gene data show CDR1 as SEHNR and CDR2 as FQNEAQ (reference sequence). This CDR3 is CASTRTGGEQYF. The CDR3 DNA sequence: TGTGCCAGCACCCGGACAGGGGGCGAGCAGTACTTC.

The chain recombines TRBV6-5 with TRBJ2-5, with D hard to call. Germline CDR1 is MNHEY and CDR2 is SVGAGI. Trimming shortened V by 3 bases and J by 7 bases, and 6 bases separated the two germline ends. The CDR3 runs to 11 residues. The CDR3 DNA is TGTGCCAGCAGTTATCGGCGGACCCAGTACTTC. Translation: CASSYRRTQYF.

This sequence joins TRBV5-4 and TRBJ2-5; TRBD2 matches 10 bases. CDR1 and CDR2 from the germline V gene are SGHNT and YYREEE (reference sequence). Losses at the gene ends were 4 bases for V and 1 base for J; bases not matched to a gene: 7. The CDR3 length is 16 residues. The CDR3 bases are TGTGCCAGCAGCGGGGGGCTAGCGGGGGTCCAAGAGACCCAGTACTTC. This sequence encodes CASSGGLAGVQETQYF.

This clone was picked up a small number of times. J is TRBJ1-5 and V is TRBV10-3; D is ambiguous. This CDR3 is built from 11 residues. The germline V gene encodes CDR1 ENHRY and CDR2 SYGVKD. V lost 8 bases and J 6 bases, leaving 8 bases between the germline ends. CDR3 DNA sequence: TGTGCCATCGGTCGAAGTCAGCCCCAGCATTTT. Its protein is CAIGRSQPQHF.

V gene TRBV29-1 combines with J gene TRBJ2-3; D is uncertain. CDR1 and CDR2 (germline): SQVTM, ANQGSEA. The V end lost 3 bases, the J end lost 1 base, and 5 bases lay between the germline ends. The CDR3 consists of 12 residues. The CDR3 sequence is CSVDTGTDTQYF. CDR3 bases: TGCAGCGTTGACACAGGCACAGATACGCAGTATTTT.

The rearrangement uses TRBV11-3 and TRBJ2-1; possibly TRBD1 for D (6 bases). The CDR3 spans 12 residues. Germline V CDR1 and CDR2: SGHNT, YENEEA. Trimming cost V 3 bases and J 10 bases, with 10 bases left between them. The CDR3 DNA is TGTGCCAGCAGCTTGGGGGCGGACGAGCAGTTCTTC. This translates into CASSLGADEQFF.

This clone appeared a single time. V gene TRBV6-6 combines with J gene TRBJ2-1; D is undetermined. The CDR3 totals 15 residues. V was pared by 2 bases and J by 0 bases, with 8 bases between. The germline gives CDR1 MNHNY, CDR2 SVGAGI (reference sequence). The CDR3 reads CASSYSGDSYNEQFF. CDR3 DNA: TGTGCCAGCAGTTACAGTGGGGACTCCTACAATGAGCAGTTCTTC.

Concerning this clone: The CDR3 ends on some other residue instead of the conserved phenylalanine or tryptophan, so this is likely a read error. The V and J genes are TRBV18 and TRBJ1-6; D is undetermined. CDR3 length equals 15 residues. V was clipped by 5 bases and J by 10 bases, with 18 bases between them. Per germline, CDR1 KGHSH and CDR2 LQKENI. In DNA, the CDR3 is TGTGCCAGCTCAACTGCTGGCCTTATGGGATCACCCCTCCACCTT. It yields the protein CASSTAGLMGSPLHL.

CDR3 residues: CAGPGRCDYEQYF. In DNA, the CDR3 is TGTGCTGGGCCGGGGCGATGCGACTACGAGCAGTACTTC. The chain joins TRBV12-5 to TRBJ2-7; D tentatively reads TRBD1 or TRBD2 (5 bases each). Looked up from germline, CDR1 is LGHNT and CDR2 is FRNRAP. This CDR3 is 13 amino acids long. Between the trimmed V and J ends, which lost 11 bases and 3 bases, there was a span of 17 bases. Based on the CDR3 plus reference TRBV12-5 and TRBJ2-7, the full variable domain is DARVTQTPRHKVTEMGQEVTMRCQPILGHNTVFWYRQTMMQGLELLAYFRNRAPLDDSGMPKDRFSAEMPDATLATLKIQPSEPRDSAVYFCAGPGRCDYEQYFGPGTRLTVT.

V and J are TRBV28 and TRBJ2-3, with 9 bases lining up with TRBD1. Germline values: CDR1 MDHEN, CDR2 SYDVKM. This CDR3 comprises 14 residues. The V gene end was trimmed by 7 bases and the J gene end by 7 bases; junction bases not matched to a gene: 9. The CDR3 DNA reads as TGTGCCAGCACCTCGGGACAGGGAAGCTATACGCAGTATTTT. Its translation: CASTSGQGSYTQYF.